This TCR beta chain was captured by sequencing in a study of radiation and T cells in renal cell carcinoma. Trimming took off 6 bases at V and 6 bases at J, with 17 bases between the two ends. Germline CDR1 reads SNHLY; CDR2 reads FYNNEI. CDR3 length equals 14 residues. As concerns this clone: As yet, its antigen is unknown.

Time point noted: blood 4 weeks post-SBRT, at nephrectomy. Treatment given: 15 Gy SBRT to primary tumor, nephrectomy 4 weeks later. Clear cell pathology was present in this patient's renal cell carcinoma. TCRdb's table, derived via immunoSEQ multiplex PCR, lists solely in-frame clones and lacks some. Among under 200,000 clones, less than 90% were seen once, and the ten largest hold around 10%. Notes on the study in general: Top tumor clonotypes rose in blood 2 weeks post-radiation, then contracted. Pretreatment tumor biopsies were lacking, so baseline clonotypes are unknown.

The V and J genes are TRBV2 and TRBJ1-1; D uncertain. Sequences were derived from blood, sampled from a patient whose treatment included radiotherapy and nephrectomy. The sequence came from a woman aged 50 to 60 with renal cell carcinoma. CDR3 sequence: CASREHRIKSEAFF. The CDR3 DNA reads TGTGCCAGCAGGGAACACCGGATAAAATCTGAAGCTTTCTTT.